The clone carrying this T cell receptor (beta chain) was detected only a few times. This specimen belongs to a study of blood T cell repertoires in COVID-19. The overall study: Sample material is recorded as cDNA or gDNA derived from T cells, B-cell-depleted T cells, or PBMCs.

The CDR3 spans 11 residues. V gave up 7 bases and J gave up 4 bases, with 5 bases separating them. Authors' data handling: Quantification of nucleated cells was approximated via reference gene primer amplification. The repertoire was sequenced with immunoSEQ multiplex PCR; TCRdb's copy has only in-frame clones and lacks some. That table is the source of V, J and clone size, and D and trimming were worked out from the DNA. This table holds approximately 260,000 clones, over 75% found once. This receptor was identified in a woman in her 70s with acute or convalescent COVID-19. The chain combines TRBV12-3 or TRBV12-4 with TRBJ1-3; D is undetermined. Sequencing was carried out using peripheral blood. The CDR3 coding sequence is TGTGCCAGCACCCCGGGAAACACCATATATTTT. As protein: CASTPGNTIYF.